A single sample gave rise to the 20 T cell receptor beta chains below, sequenced in a study of T-cell memory formation after mild COVID-19. Via MiXCR, TCRdb re-called the 5' RACE reads, giving one row per CDR3 protein. The sample carries roughly 150,000 distinct CDR3 sequences, approximately 14% recorded once. The specimen sequenced was PBMCs or a T cell subset sorted from them (not recorded which). The receptors were gathered from an adult woman who had mild COVID-19 (a few samples of this study predate the infection). Cell type and time point are not known.

This clonotype was picked up a small number of times. The CDR3 loop reads CASSLQSMNTEAFF. CDR3 DNA: TGTGCCAGCAGTTTACAGTCAATGAACACTGAAGCTTTCTTT. This rearrangement joins TRBV12-3 or TRBV12-4 to TRBJ1-1; D unclear. V was trimmed by 2 bases and J by 0 bases, leaving 7 bases between them. The CDR3 has 14 amino acids.

The V and J genes are TRBV19 and TRBJ1-1, with D unresolved. Germline V CDR1 and CDR2: LNHDA, SQIVND (reference sequence). The CDR3 covers 14 residues. The germline V and J ends were trimmed by 3 bases and 0 bases, with 8 bases remaining between them. As DNA, the CDR3 is TGTGCCAGTAGTATGGAGATGCTGAACACTGAAGCTTTCTTT. It yields the protein CASSMEMLNTEAFF.

The chain joins TRBV7-6 to TRBJ2-2; 7 nucleotides agree with TRBD1. V gave up 2 bases and J gave up 1 base; unmatched junction bases: 7. The CDR3 covers 17 residues. Germline CDR1 reads SGHVS; CDR2 reads FNYEAQ. CDR3: CASSLRYRGMNTGELFF. The CDR3 coding sequence is TGTGCCAGCAGCTTACGATACAGGGGTATGAACACCGGGGAGCTGTTTTTT.

This clonotype was picked up a small number of times. This rearrangement joins TRBV12-3 or TRBV12-4 to TRBJ1-1; D unclear. Trimming removed 6 bases from V and 1 base from J, with 6 bases in between. CDR3 length: 12 amino acids. The CDR3 region has the DNA TGTGCCAGCAGAGATGAGAACACTGAAGCTTTCTTT. Translated, it gives CASRDENTEAFF.

This chain uses TRBV24-1 with TRBJ2-3, with 7 positions matching TRBD1. The germline gives CDR1 KGHDR, CDR2 SFDVKD. V trimming: 4 bases; J trimming: 2 bases; junction bases outside the gene matches: 2. The CDR3 runs 14 residues. The CDR3 DNA reads TGTGCCACCAGTGAAGACAGGGTCACAGATACGCAGTATTTT. Translated, it gives CATSEDRVTDTQYF.

The V and J genes are TRBV6-5 and TRBJ1-1; 10 nucleotides align to TRBD1. The length of the CDR3 is 15 residues. Trimming took 5 bases from V and 3 from J; bases not matched to a gene: 6. CDR1 and CDR2 (germline): MNHEY, SVGAGI. The DNA of the CDR3 is TGTGCCAGCAGTCCGGACAGGGGGATCGACACTGAAGCTTTCTTT. Its translation is CASSPDRGIDTEAFF.

In its sample, this clonotype was seen many times. The chain links TRBV29-1 to TRBJ2-7, with D hard to call. Germline CDR1 is SQVTM and CDR2 is ANQGSEA. Between the trimmed V and J ends, which lost 4 bases and 3 bases, there was a span of 4 bases. The CDR3 totals 10 residues. CDR3 protein: CSVVVYEQYF. In nucleotides, the CDR3 is TGCAGCGTTGTAGTCTACGAGCAGTACTTC.

V and J are TRBV24-1 and TRBJ1-1; D remains ambiguous. Germline CDR1 is KGHDR and CDR2 is SFDVKD. The CDR3 has 13 amino acids. V was clipped by 3 bases and J by 0 bases, with 4 bases between them. The CDR3 protein is CATSDPMNTEAFF. In DNA form, the CDR3 reads TGTGCCACCAGTGATCCTATGAACACTGAAGCTTTCTTT.

This clonotype was observed a handful of times. This chain connects TRBV19 to TRBJ2-1, with D unclear. The CDR3 is made up of 14 amino acids. V was trimmed by 5 bases and J by 0 bases, leaving 8 bases between them. Per germline, CDR1 LNHDA and CDR2 SQIVND (reference sequence). This CDR3 reads CASSVAGSYNEQFF. For the CDR3, the DNA is TGTGCCAGTAGTGTTGCTGGCTCCTACAATGAGCAGTTCTTC.

A few counts support this clonotype. The chain uses TRBV12-3 or TRBV12-4 and TRBJ2-3; D not certain. The CDR3 loop spans 14 amino acids. V was shortened by 3 bases and J by 2 bases, with 9 bases between the two germline ends. CDR3 bases: TGTGCCAGCAGTTTCGTGGGTTTCACAGATACGCAGTATTTT. Its protein is CASSFVGFTDTQYF.

This clonotype has just a few counts. For the CDR3, the DNA is TGCAGCGTGGACAGGGGCGCCGGGGAGCTGTTTTTT. Translated: CSVDRGAGELFF. The rearrangement links TRBV29-1 to TRBJ2-2; TRBD1 aligns across 9 bases. CDR1 and CDR2 (germline): SQVTM, ANQGSEA. J gave up 6 bases and V 6 bases, and 2 bases lay outside the gene matches. There are 12 residues in the CDR3.

On this clonotype itself: A junction end diverges from the germline sequence, so it may reflect a read error. CDR3 bases: TGTGCCGGCAGTTTGAAGGGACAGCTAGTCTATGGCTACACCTTC. Translation gives CAGSLKGQLVYGYTF. The chain carries TRBV27 and TRBJ1-2; 7 bases match TRBD1. The length of the CDR3 is 15 residues. The V gene's germline CDR1 is MNHEY and CDR2 SMNVEV (reference sequence).

This clonotype has a count of ten or more. The V call is TRBV5-1, the J call TRBJ2-7; D possibly corresponds to TRBD2 (6 bases). V dropped 0 bases and J dropped 5 bases, with 12 bases sitting between them. This CDR3 spans 14 amino acids. Per germline, CDR1 SGHRS and CDR2 YFSETQ. CDR3 sequence reads: CASSLAAGLNEQYF. The CDR3 region has the DNA TGCGCCAGCAGCTTGGCCGCGGGGTTGAACGAGCAGTACTTC. The full variable domain, rest sourced from reference TRBV5-1 and TRBJ2-7, is KAGVTQTPRYLIKTRGQQVTLSCSPISGHRSVSWYQQTPGQGLQFLFEYFSETQRNKGNFPGRFSGRQFSNSRSEMNVSTLELGDSALYLCASSLAAGLNEQYFGPGTRLTVT.

Only a few counts were recorded for this clonotype. The chain carries TRBV6-2 or TRBV6-3 and TRBJ2-7; 8 nucleotides line up with TRBD1. CDR1 is MNHEY, CDR2 SVGEGT, per germline. The CDR3 has 15 residues. The V segment lost 7 bases and the J segment 0 bases; nucleotides outside the gene matches: 8. The CDR3 reads CASTVDGTGSYEQYF. The CDR3 region has the DNA TGTGCCAGCACCGTAGATGGGACAGGCTCCTACGAGCAGTACTTC.

This chain links TRBV12-3 or TRBV12-4 with TRBJ2-1; TRBD1 agrees at 7 bases. The CDR3 length is 15 residues. V lost 1 base and J lost 6; bases outside the gene matches: 6. The CDR3 nucleotides read TGTGCCAGCAGTTTAGATTCCGGGACAGTCAATGAGCAGTTCTTC. It codes for CASSLDSGTVNEQFF.

This clonotype has at least ten counts. The V gene is TRBV4-2, the J gene TRBJ1-5; TRBD1 might be the D (5 bases). V gave up 3 bases and J gave up 2 bases, with 14 bases separating them. This CDR3 comprises 16 residues. Per germline, CDR1 LGHNA and CDR2 YNFKEQ. Here the CDR3 DNA reads TGTGCCAGCAGCCACTCGACAGCCCCAGGCAATCAGCCCCAGCATTTT. Residues: CASSHSTAPGNQPQHF.

This clonotype occurred many times. The chain carries TRBV28 and TRBJ2-1; TRBD1 aligns across 9 bases. The V segment lost 3 bases and the J segment 4 bases; nucleotides outside the gene matches: 1. CDR3 length: 14 amino acids. In germline, CDR1 is MDHEN, CDR2 SYDVKM. The CDR3 DNA follows: TGTGCCAGCAGTTTCGGACAGGGGTACAATGAGCAGTTCTTC. Amino acid sequence: CASSFGQGYNEQFF.

The chain recombines TRBV5-1 with TRBJ1-2, with 9 bases fitting TRBD1. Germline-derived CDR1 and CDR2 are SGHRS and YFSETQ. V was pared by 4 bases and J by 3 bases, with 7 bases of the junction left unmatched. This CDR3 has 15 amino acids. The DNA of the CDR3 is TGCGCCAGCAGCCCCACGGGACAGGGCTACTATGGCTACACCTTC. Encoded protein: CASSPTGQGYYGYTF.

This clonotype was detected a few times. This chain connects TRBV4-2 to TRBJ1-5, with 10 bases identical to TRBD1. From germline, CDR1 is LGHNA and CDR2 YNFKEQ. There are 16 residues in the CDR3. The J segment lost 7 bases and the V segment lost 0 bases, leaving 6 bases of the junction unmatched. The CDR3 region is CASSQEGDRGRQPQHF. The CDR3 bases are TGTGCCAGCAGCCAAGAGGGGGACAGGGGCCGACAGCCCCAGCATTTT.

This clonotype was seen a handful of times. The chain combines TRBV7-9 with TRBJ2-1; TRBD2 agrees at 12 bases. Germline assignment: CDR1 SEHNR and CDR2 FQNEAQ (reference sequence). The CDR3 is 15 residues long. V dropped 5 bases and J dropped 10; count of bases not matched to a gene: 9. In DNA, the CDR3 is TGTGCCAGCAGCCCCCCGGGACTAGCGGGTAGCGAGCAGTTCTTC. It encodes CASSPPGLAGSEQFF.